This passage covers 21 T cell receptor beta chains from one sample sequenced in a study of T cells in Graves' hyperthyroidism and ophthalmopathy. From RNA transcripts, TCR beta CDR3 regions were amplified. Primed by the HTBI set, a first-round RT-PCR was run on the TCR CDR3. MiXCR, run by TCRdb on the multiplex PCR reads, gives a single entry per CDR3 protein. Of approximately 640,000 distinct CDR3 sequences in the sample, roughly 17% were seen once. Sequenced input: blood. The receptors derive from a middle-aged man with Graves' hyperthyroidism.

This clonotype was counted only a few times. CDR3 DNA sequence: TGTGCCAGCAGCGTAGGCCTACCCCTATATGGCTACACCTTC. Protein: CASSVGLPLYGYTF. This chain uses TRBV9 with TRBJ1-2; D gene unclear. Germline CDR1 is SGDLS and CDR2 is YYNGEE. Trimming shortened V by 0 bases and J by 5 bases, and 11 bases separated the two germline ends. The CDR3 runs 14 residues.

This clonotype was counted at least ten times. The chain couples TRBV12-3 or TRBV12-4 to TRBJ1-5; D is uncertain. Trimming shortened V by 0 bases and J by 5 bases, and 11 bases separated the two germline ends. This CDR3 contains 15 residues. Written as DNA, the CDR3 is TGTGCCAGCAGTTTAGCGCAGAGAGGAGATCAGCCCCAGCATTTT. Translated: CASSLAQRGDQPQHF.

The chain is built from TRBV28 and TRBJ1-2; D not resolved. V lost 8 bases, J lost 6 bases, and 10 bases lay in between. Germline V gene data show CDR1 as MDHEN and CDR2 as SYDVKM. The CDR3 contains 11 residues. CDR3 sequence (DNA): TGTGCCAGCGTTAGTTGGGATGGCTACACCTTC. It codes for CASVSWDGYTF.

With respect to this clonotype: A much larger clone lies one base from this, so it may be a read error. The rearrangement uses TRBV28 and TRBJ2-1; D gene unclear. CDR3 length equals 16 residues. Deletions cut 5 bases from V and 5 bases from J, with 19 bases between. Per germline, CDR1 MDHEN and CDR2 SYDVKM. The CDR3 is CASSPRSAVSHNEQFF. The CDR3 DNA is TGTGCCAGCAGTCCCAGGAGCGCGGTATCCCACAATGAGCAGTTCTTC.

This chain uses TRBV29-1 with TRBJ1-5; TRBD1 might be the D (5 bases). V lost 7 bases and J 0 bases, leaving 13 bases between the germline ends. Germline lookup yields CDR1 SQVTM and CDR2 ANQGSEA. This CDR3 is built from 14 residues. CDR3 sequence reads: CSASTEYSNQPQHF. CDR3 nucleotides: TGCAGCGCCTCGACAGAATATAGCAATCAGCCCCAGCATTTT.

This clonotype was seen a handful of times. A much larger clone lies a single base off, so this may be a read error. The CDR3 coding sequence is TGTGCCTGGAAGTTTTACACTGAAGCTTTCTTT. Its translation is CAWKFYTEAFF. The chain is built from TRBV30 and TRBJ1-1; no definite D call. The CDR3 runs to 11 residues. V was pared by 4 bases and J by 3 bases, with 6 bases between. Germline values: CDR1 GTSNPN, CDR2 SVGIG (reference sequence).

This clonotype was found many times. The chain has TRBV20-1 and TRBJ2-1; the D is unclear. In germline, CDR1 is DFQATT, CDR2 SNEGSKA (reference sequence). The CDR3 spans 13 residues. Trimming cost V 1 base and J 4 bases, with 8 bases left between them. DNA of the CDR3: TGCAGTGCTAGAGGGCCGGTATACAATGAGCAGTTCTTC. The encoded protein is CSARGPVYNEQFF.

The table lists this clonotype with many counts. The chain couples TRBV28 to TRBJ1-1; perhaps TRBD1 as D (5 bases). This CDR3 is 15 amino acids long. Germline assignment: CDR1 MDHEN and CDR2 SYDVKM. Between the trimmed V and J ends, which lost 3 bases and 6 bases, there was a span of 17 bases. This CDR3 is CASSFMLGRVSEAFF. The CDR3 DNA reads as TGTGCCAGCAGTTTTATGTTGGGCAGGGTCTCTGAAGCTTTCTTT.

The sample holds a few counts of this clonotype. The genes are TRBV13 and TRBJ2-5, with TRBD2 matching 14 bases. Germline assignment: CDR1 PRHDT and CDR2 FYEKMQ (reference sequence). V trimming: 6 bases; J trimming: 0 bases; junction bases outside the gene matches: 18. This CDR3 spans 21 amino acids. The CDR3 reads CASSSRDRGLAGAGYQETQYF. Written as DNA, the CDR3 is TGTGCCAGCAGTTCTAGGGACAGGGGACTAGCGGGAGCGGGTTACCAAGAGACCCAGTACTTC.

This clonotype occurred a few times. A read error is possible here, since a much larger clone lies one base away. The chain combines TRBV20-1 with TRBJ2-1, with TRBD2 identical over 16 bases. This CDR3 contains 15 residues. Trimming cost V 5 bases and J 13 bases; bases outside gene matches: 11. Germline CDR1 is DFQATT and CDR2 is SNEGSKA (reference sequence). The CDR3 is CSAGTSGRVGGDQFF. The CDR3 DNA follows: TGCAGTGCTGGGACTAGCGGGAGGGTAGGGGGTGACCAGTTCTTC.

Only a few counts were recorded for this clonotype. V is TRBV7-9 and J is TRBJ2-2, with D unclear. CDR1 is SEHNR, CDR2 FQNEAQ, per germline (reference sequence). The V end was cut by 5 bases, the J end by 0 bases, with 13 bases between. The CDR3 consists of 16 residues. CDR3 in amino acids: CASSGIAESNTGELFF. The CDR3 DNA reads TGTGCCAGCAGCGGAATTGCGGAGTCGAACACCGGGGAGCTGTTTTTT.

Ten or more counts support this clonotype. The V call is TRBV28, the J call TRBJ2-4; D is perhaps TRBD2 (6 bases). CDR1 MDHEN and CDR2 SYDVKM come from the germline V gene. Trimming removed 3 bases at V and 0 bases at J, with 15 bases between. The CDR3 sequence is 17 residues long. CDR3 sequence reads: CASSFPTGGGAKNIQYF. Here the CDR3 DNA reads TGTGCCAGCAGTTTTCCCACCGGGGGTGGAGCCAAAAACATTCAGTACTTC. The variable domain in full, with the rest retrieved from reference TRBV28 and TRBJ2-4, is DVKVTQSSRYLVKRTGEKVFLECVQDMDHENMFWYRQDPGLGLRLIYFSYDVKMKEKGDIPEGYSVSREKKERFSLILESASTNQTSMYLCASSFPTGGGAKNIQYFGAGTRLSVL.

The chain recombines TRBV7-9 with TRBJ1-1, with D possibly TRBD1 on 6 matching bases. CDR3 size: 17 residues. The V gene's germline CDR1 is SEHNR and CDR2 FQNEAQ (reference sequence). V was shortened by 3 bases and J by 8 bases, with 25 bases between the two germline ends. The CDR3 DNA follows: TGTGCCAGCAGCTTCTTTCCCCCGGGACAACGACCTTTGGAAGCTTTCTTT. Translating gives CASSFFPPGQRPLEAFF.

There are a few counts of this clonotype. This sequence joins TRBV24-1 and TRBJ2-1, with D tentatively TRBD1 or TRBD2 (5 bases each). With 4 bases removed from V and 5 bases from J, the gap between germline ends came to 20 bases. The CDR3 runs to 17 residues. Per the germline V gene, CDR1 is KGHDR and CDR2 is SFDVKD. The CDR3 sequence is CATSDPSGAARDNEQFF. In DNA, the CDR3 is TGTGCCACCAGTGACCCTTCCGGGGCGGCCAGGGACAATGAGCAGTTCTTC.

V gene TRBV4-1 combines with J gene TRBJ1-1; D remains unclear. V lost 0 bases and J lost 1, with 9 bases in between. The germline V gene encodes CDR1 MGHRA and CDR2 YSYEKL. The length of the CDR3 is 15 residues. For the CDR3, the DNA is TGCGCCAGCAGCCAAGATCAGGCCCGGAACACTGAAGCTTTCTTT. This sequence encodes CASSQDQARNTEAFF.

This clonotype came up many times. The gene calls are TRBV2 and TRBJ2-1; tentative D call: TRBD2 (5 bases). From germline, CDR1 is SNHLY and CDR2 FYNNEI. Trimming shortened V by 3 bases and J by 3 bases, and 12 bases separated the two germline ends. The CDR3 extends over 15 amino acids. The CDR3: CASSDASWNYNEQFF. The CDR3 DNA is TGTGCCAGCAGTGATGCTAGCTGGAACTACAATGAGCAGTTCTTC.

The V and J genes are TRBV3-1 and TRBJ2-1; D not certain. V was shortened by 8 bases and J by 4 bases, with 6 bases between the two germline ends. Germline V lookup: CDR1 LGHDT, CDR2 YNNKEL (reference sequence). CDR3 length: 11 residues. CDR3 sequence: CASAIYNEQFF. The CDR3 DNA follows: TGTGCCAGCGCGATATACAATGAGCAGTTCTTC.

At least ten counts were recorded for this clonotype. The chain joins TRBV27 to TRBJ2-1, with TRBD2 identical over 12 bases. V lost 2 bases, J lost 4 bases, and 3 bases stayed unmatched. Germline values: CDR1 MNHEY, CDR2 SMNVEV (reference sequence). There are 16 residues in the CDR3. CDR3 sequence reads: CASSLLAGGLYNEQFF. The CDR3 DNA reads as TGTGCCAGCAGTTTACTAGCGGGGGGGCTTTACAATGAGCAGTTCTTC.

Here the CDR3 reads CASSLPTENDGYTF. The CDR3 bases are TGTGCCAGCAGCCTACCCACCGAAAACGATGGCTACACCTTC. The gene calls are TRBV3-1 and TRBJ1-2; no reliable D call. Germline lookup yields CDR1 LGHDT and CDR2 YNNKEL (reference sequence). Trimming stripped 4 bases from V and 6 bases from J, with 15 bases between. This CDR3 region has 14 residues.

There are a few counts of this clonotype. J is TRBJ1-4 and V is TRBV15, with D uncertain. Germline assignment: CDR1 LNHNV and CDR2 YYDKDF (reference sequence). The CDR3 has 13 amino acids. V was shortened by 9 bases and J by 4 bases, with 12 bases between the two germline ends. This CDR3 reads CATGPKGNEKLFF. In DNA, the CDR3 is TGTGCCACGGGTCCGAAGGGTAATGAAAAACTGTTTTTT.

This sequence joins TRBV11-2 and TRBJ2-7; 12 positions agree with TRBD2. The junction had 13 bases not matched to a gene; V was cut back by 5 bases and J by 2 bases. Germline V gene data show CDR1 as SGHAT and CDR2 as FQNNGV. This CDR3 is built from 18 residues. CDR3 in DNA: TGTGCCAGCAGCCGCCGGACTAGCGGGAACACAAGAGCCTACGAGCAGTACTTC. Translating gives CASSRRTSGNTRAYEQYF. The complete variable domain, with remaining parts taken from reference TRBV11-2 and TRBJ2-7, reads EAGVAQSPRYKIIEKRQSVAFWCNPISGHATLYWYQQILGQGPKLLIQFQNNGVVDDSQLPKDRFSAERLKGVDSTLKIQPAKLEDSAVYLCASSRRTSGNTRAYEQYFGPGTRLTVT.